The sequence of this T cell receptor (beta chain) was determined in a study of T-cell reconstitution after alpha-beta-depleted transplantation in children. Germline V CDR1 and CDR2: SGHDT, YYEEEE. The CDR3 contains 13 residues. V lost 5 bases to trimming and J lost 5 bases; unmatched junction nucleotides: 4. This clonotype was detected many times. Preparation of the TCRbeta library was carried out with unique molecular identifiers. TCRdb independently ran MiXCR on the PCR reads; one entry per CDR3 protein. This table has over 150,000 distinct CDR3 sequences, approximately 6.9% appearing once. This receptor was taken from a boy between 2 and 10 years old with acute lymphoblastic leukemia, due to receive a stem cell transplant. The sequenced sample was PBMCs, obtained before TCRalphabeta/CD19-depleted stem cell transplant. J is TRBJ2-5 and V is TRBV5-6; 9 nucleotides line up with TRBD2. CDR3 DNA: TGTGCCAGCAGTCGCGGGGGGGCGGAGACCCAGTACTTC. Translation: CASSRGGAETQYF.